This T cell receptor beta chain was sequenced in a study of molecular identifiers for immune sequencing clone quantification. V lost 0 bases and J lost 13, with 19 bases in between. The CDR3 spans 14 residues. Per germline, CDR1 MGHRA and CDR2 YSYEKL. This clonotype has only a few counts. TCRdb itself ran the PCR reads through MiXCR, one entry per CDR3 protein. The table has about 500,000 distinct CDR3 sequences, roughly 26% seen once. The V call is TRBV4-1, the J call TRBJ2-7, with D maybe TRBD2 (5 bases). This sequence was found in a human donor in good health. Some libraries in this study had Jurkat cell RNA spiked in. The sample was naive CD8+ T cells from blood, with Jurkat cell RNA spiked in. Specified subset: FACS-sorted CD8+CD4-CCR7+CD45RA+ naive T cells. CDR3: CASSQDSGGNLPYF. As DNA, the CDR3 is TGCGCCAGCAGCCAAGATAGTGGAGGAAACCTCCCATACTTC.